Below, 13 T cell receptor beta chains from the same sample are listed, as sequenced in a study of cytomegalovirus exposure and HLA in healthy donors. Amplification used 60 Vbeta primers and 13 Jbeta primers. Assay used: immunoSEQ multiplex PCR; TCRdb lists only in-frame clones, some missing. The top ten clones hold less than 9.5% of a sample with about 120,000 clones, about four fifths of them seen once. The sequenced material came from PBMCs. The source of these receptors is a woman in her fifties or sixties in good health and CMV-seropositive.

V usage is TRBV4-3 and J usage is TRBJ1-2; D is uncertain. The CDR3 spans 13 residues. Germline V gives CDR1 LGHNA, CDR2 YSLEER. Trimming removed 0 bases at V and 7 bases at J, with 9 bases between. CDR3 bases: TGCGCCAGCAGCCAAGACACACACACTGGCTACACCTTC. This encodes CASSQDTHTGYTF.

This clone was seen only a few times. The chain recombines TRBV4-2 with TRBJ2-1, with D unclear. Germline assignment: CDR1 LGHNA and CDR2 YNFKEQ. V lost 5 bases to trimming and J lost 0 bases, with 17 bases between them. This CDR3 has 17 residues. Here the CDR3 DNA reads TGTGCCAGCAGCGAAAGGTTATTTCCTAGCTCCTACAATGAGCAGTTCTTC. Encoded protein: CASSERLFPSSYNEQFF.

This chain links TRBV30 with TRBJ2-3; 7 bases line up with TRBD2. Germline-derived CDR1 and CDR2 are GTSNPN and SVGIG (reference sequence). V lost 2 bases and J lost 2; bases outside the gene matches: 7. CDR3 length: 15 amino acids. CDR3 sequence reads: CAWSWKSGNTDTQYF. The DNA for the CDR3 is TGTGCCTGGAGTTGGAAGAGCGGGAACACAGATACGCAGTATTTT.

The V call is TRBV6-1, the J call TRBJ2-7; TRBD1 matches at 7 bases. The ends lost 3 bases at V and 3 bases at J; junction bases unmatched: 8. The CDR3 runs 15 residues. CDR1 is MNHNS and CDR2 is SASEGT in the germline V gene. CDR3 amino acids: CASSDIGTANYEQYF. CDR3 DNA sequence: TGTGCCAGCAGTGATATCGGGACAGCTAACTACGAGCAGTACTTC.

The genes are TRBV5-1 and TRBJ2-7; TRBD1 matches at 8 bases. V was pared by 1 base and J by 0 bases, with 3 bases of the junction left unmatched. The CDR3 consists of 15 residues. The germline gives CDR1 SGHRS, CDR2 YFSETQ. CDR3 sequence reads: CASSLLGQGSYEQYF. Written as DNA, the CDR3 is TGCGCCAGCAGCTTGCTAGGACAGGGCTCCTACGAGCAGTACTTC.

This clone has just a few counts. The V and J genes are TRBV2 and TRBJ1-2, with 9 positions matching TRBD1. V lost 6 bases and J lost 8; bases outside the gene matches: 4. Germline CDR1 and CDR2: SNHLY and FYNNEI. The CDR3 sequence is 12 residues long. The CDR3 bases are TGTGCCAGCAGCGGGACAGGGACCGGCTACACCTTC. Protein product: CASSGTGTGYTF.

This clone was found a few times. This rearrangement joins TRBV6-5 to TRBJ1-2; D is undetermined. Germline V CDR1 and CDR2: MNHEY, SVGAGI. V dropped 6 bases and J dropped 4 bases, with 15 bases sitting between them. This CDR3 is built from 14 residues. In nucleotides, the CDR3 is TGTGCCAGCAGAAGCGGAGAAGGAATCTATGGCTACACCTTC. Amino acid sequence: CASRSGEGIYGYTF.

Only a few counts were recorded for this clone. V and J are TRBV11-2 and TRBJ2-5; 8 bases are shared with TRBD1. CDR1 is SGHAT, CDR2 FQNNGV, per germline. The CDR3 extends over 15 amino acids. The V segment lost 1 base and the J segment 4 bases; nucleotides outside the gene matches: 5. CDR3 DNA: TGTGCCAGCAGCTTAGGGACAGGGCTGGGAGAGACCCAGTACTTC. Amino acid sequence: CASSLGTGLGETQYF.

This clone has only a few counts. V gene TRBV10-3 combines with J gene TRBJ2-1; D is possibly TRBD1 (6 bases). Germline loops: CDR1 ENHRY, CDR2 SYGVKD. V shed 4 bases and J shed 0 bases, with 13 bases lying between them. This CDR3 has 16 amino acids. For the CDR3, the DNA is TGTGCCATCAGTGGTGAGGGGACAAACTCCTACAATGAGCAGTTCTTC. Translating gives CAISGEGTNSYNEQFF.

The chain is built from TRBV27 and TRBJ2-1; D perhaps matches TRBD2 (5 bases). The length of the CDR3 is 15 residues. Germline CDR1 is MNHEY and CDR2 is SMNVEV (reference sequence). Trimming took off 5 bases at V and 10 bases at J, with 21 bases between the two ends. The CDR3 region has the DNA TGTGCCAGCAGTCTGGACCAGTTCCCCGAGCGGGAGCAGTTCTTC. Protein product: CASSLDQFPEREQFF.

The chain couples TRBV30 to TRBJ1-2, with 7 positions matching TRBD1. Germline V CDR1 and CDR2: GTSNPN, SVGIG (reference sequence). The CDR3 has 13 amino acids. Losses at the gene ends were 1 base for V and 7 bases for J; bases not matched to a gene: 6. CDR3 in amino acids: CAWSAQTGIGYTF. CDR3 DNA: TGTGCCTGGAGTGCCCAGACAGGGATTGGCTACACCTTC.

The V gene is TRBV5-1, the J gene TRBJ2-3; D possibly corresponds to TRBD1 (5 bases). CDR3 length: 13 residues. Germline CDR1 SGHRS, CDR2 YFSETQ. Trimming removed 0 bases from V and 4 bases from J, with 6 bases in between. The CDR3 DNA follows: TGCGCCAGCAGCTTGGAACAGGCAGATACGCAGTATTTT. Its protein product is CASSLEQADTQYF.

V gene TRBV5-4 combines with J gene TRBJ2-3; perhaps TRBD2 as D (6 bases). The V end was cut by 4 bases, the J end by 8 bases, with 14 bases between. From germline, CDR1 is SGHNT and CDR2 YYREEE (reference sequence). The CDR3 is 13 amino acids. The CDR3 DNA sequence: TGTGCCAGCAGCATGGGGACTTCTGGTACGCAGTATTTT. It translates to CASSMGTSGTQYF. The whole variable domain, filled in from reference TRBV5-4 and TRBJ2-3, reads ETGVTQSPTHLIKTRGQQVTLRCSSQSGHNTVSWYQQALGQGPQFIFQYYREEENGRGNFPPRFSGLQFPNYSSELNVNALELDDSALYLCASSMGTSGTQYFGPGTRLTVL.